The present T cell receptor beta chain was sequenced within a study of blood T cell repertoires in COVID-19. Study-wide background: T cells, B-cell-depleted T cells, or PBMCs supplied cDNA or gDNA.

This CDR3 contains 14 residues. V shed 4 bases and J 5 bases; nucleotides not matched to a gene: 5. Germline V lookup: CDR1 SNHLY, CDR2 FYNNEI. Authors' methods: Amplification of reference gene primers provided the estimated nucleated cell counts. TCRdb's copy holds only in-frame clones and misses some; the assay was immunoSEQ multiplex PCR. V and J calls and clone size are as listed in that table; D and trimming were resolved from the DNA. Among about 210,000 clones, roughly four fifths were seen once, and the ten largest hold approximately 8%. The sequence was collected from a woman older than 75 with COVID-19, enrolled during active disease. The sample taken for sequencing was peripheral blood. This chain uses TRBV2 with TRBJ1-5; 7 bases agree with TRBD1. As DNA, the CDR3 is TGTGCCAGCAGTGGGTCCAGGGGGTATCAGCCCCAGCATTTT. This gives the protein CASSGSRGYQPQHF.